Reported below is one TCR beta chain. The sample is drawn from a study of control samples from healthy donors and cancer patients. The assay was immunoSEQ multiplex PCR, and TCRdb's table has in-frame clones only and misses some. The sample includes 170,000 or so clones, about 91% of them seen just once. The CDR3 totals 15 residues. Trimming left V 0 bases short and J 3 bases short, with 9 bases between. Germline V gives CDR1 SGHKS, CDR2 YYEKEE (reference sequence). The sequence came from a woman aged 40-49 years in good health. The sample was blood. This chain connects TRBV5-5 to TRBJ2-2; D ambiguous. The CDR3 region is CASSLGASDTGELFF. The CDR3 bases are TGTGCCAGCAGCTTGGGGGCCTCGGACACCGGGGAGCTGTTTTTT.